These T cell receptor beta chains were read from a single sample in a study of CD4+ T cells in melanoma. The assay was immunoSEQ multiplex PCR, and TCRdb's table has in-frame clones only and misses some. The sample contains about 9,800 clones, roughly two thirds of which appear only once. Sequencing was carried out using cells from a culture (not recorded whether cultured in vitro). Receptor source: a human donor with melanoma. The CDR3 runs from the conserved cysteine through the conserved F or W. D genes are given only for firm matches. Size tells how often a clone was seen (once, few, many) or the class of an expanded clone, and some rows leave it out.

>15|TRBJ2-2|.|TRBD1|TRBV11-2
CASSFRDSDTGELFF
TGTGCCAGCAGCTTTAGGGACAGCGACACCGGGGAGCTGTTTTTT
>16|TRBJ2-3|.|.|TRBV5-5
CASSLSAGWLSDTQYF
TGTGCCAGCAGCTTGTCAGCAGGGTGGTTGTCCGATACGCAGTATTTT
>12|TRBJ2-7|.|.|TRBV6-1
CASRKDSYEQYF
TGTGCCAGCAGAAAGGACTCCTACGAGCAGTACTTC
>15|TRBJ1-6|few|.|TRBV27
CASSFSEAYNSPLHF
TGTGCCAGCAGTTTTTCGGAAGCTTATAATTCACCCCTCCACTTT
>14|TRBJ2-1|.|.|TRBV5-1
CASSLYGAYNEQFF
TGCGCCAGCAGCTTGTACGGGGCATACAATGAGCAGTTCTTC
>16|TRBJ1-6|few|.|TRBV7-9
CASSSLRGGRNSPLHF
TGTGCCAGCAGCTCTTTGCGAGGTGGGCGGAATTCACCCCTCCACTTT
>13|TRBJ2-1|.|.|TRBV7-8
CASSLRDYNEQFF
TGTGCCAGCAGCCTCCGGGACTACAATGAGCAGTTCTTC
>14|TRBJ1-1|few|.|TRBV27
CASSRRSLAAEAFF
TGTGCCAGCAGTCGACGCTCCCTGGCAGCTGAAGCTTTCTTT
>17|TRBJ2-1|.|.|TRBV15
CATSRDAFLTSYNEQFF
TGTGCCACCAGCAGAGACGCTTTTCTCACCTCCTACAATGAGCAGTTCTTC
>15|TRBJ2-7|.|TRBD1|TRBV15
CATSVSGQGPYEQYF
TGTGCCACCAGCGTATCGGGACAGGGCCCCTACGAGCAGTACTTC
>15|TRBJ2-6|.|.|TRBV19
CASSMPGVGANVLTF
TGTGCCAGTAGTATGCCCGGGGTAGGGGCCAACGTCCTGACTTTC
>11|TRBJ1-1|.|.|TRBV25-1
CASREDTEAFF
TGTGCCAGCAGGGAGGACACTGAAGCTTTCTTT
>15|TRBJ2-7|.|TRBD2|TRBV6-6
CASRRTGTKGTEQYF
TGTGCCAGCAGGCGGACCGGGACTAAGGGGACCGAGCAGTACTTC
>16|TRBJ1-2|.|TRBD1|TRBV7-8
CASSLLRDSPFYGYTF
TGTGCCAGCAGCTTATTAAGGGACAGCCCCTTCTATGGCTACACCTTC
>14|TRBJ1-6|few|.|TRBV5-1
CASSFSADNSPLHF
TGCGCCAGCAGCTTTTCGGCAGATAATTCACCCCTCCACTTT
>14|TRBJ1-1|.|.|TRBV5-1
CASSFTSTNTEAFF
TGCGCCAGCAGCTTCACCTCTACGAACACTGAAGCTTTCTTT
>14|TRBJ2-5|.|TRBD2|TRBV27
CASSFGRYRETQYF
TGTGCCAGCAGTTTCGGGAGGTATAGGGAGACCCAGTACTTC
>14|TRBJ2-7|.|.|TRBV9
CASSVAMTGYEQYF
TGTGCCAGCAGCGTAGCCATGACAGGCTACGAGCAGTACTTC
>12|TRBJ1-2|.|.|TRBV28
CASSLRLYGYTF
TGTGCCAGCAGTCTCCGTCTCTATGGCTACACCTTC
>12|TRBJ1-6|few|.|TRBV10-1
CAGWDYNSPLHF
TGCGCCGGGTGGGACTATAATTCACCCCTCCACTTT
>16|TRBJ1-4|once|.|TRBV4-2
CASSRSSRATNEKLFF
TGTGCCAGCAGCCGCTCTTCAAGGGCAACTAATGAAAAACTGTTTTTT
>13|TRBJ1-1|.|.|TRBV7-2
CASREAGNTEAFF
TGTGCCAGCAGGGAGGCAGGGAACACTGAAGCTTTCTTT
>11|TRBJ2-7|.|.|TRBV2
CASTESYEQYF
TGTGCCAGCACTGAGTCCTACGAGCAGTACTTC
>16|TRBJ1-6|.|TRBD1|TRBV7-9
CASSQGQGFYNSPLHF
TGTGCCAGCAGCCAGGGACAGGGATTCTATAATTCACCCCTCCACTTT
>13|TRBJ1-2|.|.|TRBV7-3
CASSLGQGRGYTF
TGTGCCAGCAGCTTAGGTCAGGGACGCGGCTACACCTTC
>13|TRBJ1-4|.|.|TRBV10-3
CAISEGYNEKLFF
TGTGCCATCAGTGAGGGGTATAATGAAAAACTGTTTTTT
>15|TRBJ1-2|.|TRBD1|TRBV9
CASSPWTGRGYGYTF
TGTGCCAGCAGCCCCTGGACAGGGAGGGGCTATGGCTACACCTTC
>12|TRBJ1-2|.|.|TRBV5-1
CASSLGYEGYTF
TGCGCCAGCAGCTTGGGTTATGAGGGCTACACCTTC
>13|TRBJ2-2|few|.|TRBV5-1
CASSLVPTGELFF
TGCGCCAGCAGCTTGGTCCCCACCGGGGAGCTGTTTTTT
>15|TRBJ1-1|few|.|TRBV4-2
CASSQDSGANTEAFF
TGTGCCAGCAGCCAAGACTCAGGGGCAAACACTGAAGCTTTCTTT